The TCR beta chain under discussion was sequenced for a study of CD8 T cells in ankylosing spondylitis. TCRdb itself ran the 5' RACE reads through MiXCR, one entry per CDR3 protein. This repertoire shows approximately 250,000 distinct CDR3 sequences, approximately 30% found once; its top ten account for about 4.2%. The CDR3 consists of 16 residues. Germline CDR1 DFQATT, CDR2 SNEGSKA (reference sequence). Trimming removed 3 bases at V and 3 bases at J, with 19 bases between. The source material was blood, either unsorted or a sorted T cell fraction (not recorded which). This sequence joins TRBV20-1 and TRBJ2-3; TRBD1 is a possible D gene (5 bases). The TCR comes from a male donor with ankylosing spondylitis or in good health (not recorded which). As DNA, the CDR3 is TGCAGTGCTAGGACGGACGTTAAGGGGTGGACAGATACGCAGTATTTT. Translation: CSARTDVKGWTDTQYF.